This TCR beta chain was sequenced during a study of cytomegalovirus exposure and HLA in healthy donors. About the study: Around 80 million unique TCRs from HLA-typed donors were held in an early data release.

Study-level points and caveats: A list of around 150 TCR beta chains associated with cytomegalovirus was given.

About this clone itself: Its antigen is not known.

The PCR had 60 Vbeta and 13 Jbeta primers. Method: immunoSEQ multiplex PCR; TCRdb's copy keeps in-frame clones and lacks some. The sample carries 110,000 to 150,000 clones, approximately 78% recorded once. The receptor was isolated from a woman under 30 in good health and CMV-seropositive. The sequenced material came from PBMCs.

The CDR3 nucleotides read TGCGCCAGCAGCTCGGCACCTGGGGGGGCTGGAAACACCATATATTTT. This encodes CASSSAPGGAGNTIYF. This sequence joins TRBV5-1 and TRBJ1-3, with a tentative D call TRBD1 (5 bases). The CDR3 extends over 16 amino acids. V dropped 3 bases and J dropped 2 bases, with 15 bases sitting between them. The germline V gene has CDR1 SGHRS and CDR2 YFSETQ.